A selection of T cell receptor beta chains follows, all from one sample in a study of T cell repertoires in cytomegalovirus infection. No antigen has been identified for these receptors. Using its own MiXCR run on the reads, TCRdb lists one record per CDR3 protein. The data contain some 800,000 distinct CDR3 sequences, less than 35% of them singletons. The material sequenced was cultured CD8+ T cells from PBMCs, taken from culture after CMV antigen stimulation. The receptors originated from a human donor in good health (CMV status not recorded). Some clones in this sample may be carry-over from other donors' samples. Each CDR3 is given with its conserved first and last residue. D genes are given only for firm matches. Not all rows give a size; the values are once, few, many and, for expanded clones, a class.

CDR3nt | CDR3aa | j_gene | abundance | d_gene | v_gene
TGTGCCAGTAGTATAGGAGGCAGTATGAACACTGAAGCTTTCTTT | CASSIGGSMNTEAFF | TRBJ1-1 | few | . | TRBV19
TGTGCCAGCAGCTTCGGGACTAGCGACACAGATACGCAGTATTTT | CASSFGTSDTDTQYF | TRBJ2-3 | few | TRBD2 | TRBV7-6
TGTGCCAGCAGTTACTCCCGGGACAGGGGCACAGATACGCAGTATTTT | CASSYSRDRGTDTQYF | TRBJ2-3 | few | TRBD1 | TRBV6-2/TRBV6-3
TGTGCCAGCAGTTACTCCCACAGGGGGTTTTACACCTTC | CASSYSHRGFYTF | TRBJ1-2 | few | TRBD1 | TRBV6-6
TGTGCCAGCAGCTCCTTGACAGGGGGTTCTCCTGAAGCTTTCTTT | CASSSLTGGSPEAFF | TRBJ1-1 | few | TRBD1 | TRBV7-6
TGTGCCAGCAGTCTACTGAGCCTTACGACCGGGGAGCTGTTTTTT | CASSLLSLTTGELFF | TRBJ2-2 | . | . | TRBV27
TGTGCCAGCAGTTACTCTTCTAGCGGGGGCGCTTTGTACTTC | CASSYSSSGGALYF | TRBJ2-7 | . | TRBD2 | TRBV6-5
TGTGCCAGCACCGGGACTAGCGGGCAAGAGACCCAGTACTTC | CASTGTSGQETQYF | TRBJ2-5 | many | TRBD2 | TRBV6-6
TGTGCCAGCAGCGCTACCCGGAGGCGAACGGAAAAGTCGGTCTTCTTT | CASSATRRRTEKSVFF | TRBJ1-1 | . | . | TRBV7-9
TGTGCCAGCAGCTTAACCGCAGGAGCCAATTCACCCCTCCACTTT | CASSLTAGANSPLHF | TRBJ1-6 | . | . | TRBV7-3
TGTGCCAACACTGGCGGCTACGAGCAGTACTTC | CANTGGYEQYF | TRBJ2-7 | . | . | TRBV12-3/TRBV12-4
TGTGCCAGCAGCGAGGAACTAGCGGGGATCTACAATGAGCAGTTCTTC | CASSEELAGIYNEQFF | TRBJ2-1 | many | TRBD2 | TRBV5-4
TGTGTCAGCAGCCAAACCCGCGACCAAGAGACCCAGTACTTC | CVSSQTRDQETQYF | TRBJ2-5 | . | . | TRBV7-6
TGTGCCAGCAGTTCACAGGGGGCTCTCGACGAGCAGTACTTC | CASSSQGALDEQYF | TRBJ2-7 | . | TRBD1 | TRBV5-4
TGTGCCACCAGCACTCTCGGTACAGGGGCAGTTTATGGCTACACCTTC | CATSTLGTGAVYGYTF | TRBJ1-2 | . | TRBD1 | TRBV15
TGTGCCAGCAGCCGGACCGTATCCTCAACTAATGAAAAACTGTTTTTT | CASSRTVSSTNEKLFF | TRBJ1-4 | . | . | TRBV6-1
TGTGCCAGCAGCGCGCAGGGCATAGCGGGGCGGAGGGATGAGCAGTTCTTC | CASSAQGIAGRRDEQFF | TRBJ2-1 | . | TRBD2 | TRBV9
TGTGCCAGCAGCTTAGTCCGGACAGGGTACAATGAGCAGTTCTTC | CASSLVRTGYNEQFF | TRBJ2-1 | . | TRBD1 | TRBV7-9